This TCR beta chain was identified during a study of CD8+ T cells in alopecia areata. Extraction and reverse transcription of RNA yielded cDNA as the sequencing template. Clones were sequenced by immunoSEQ multiplex PCR, and TCRdb holds only the in-frame ones, with some missing. The sample lists about 150,000 clones; 55% to 65% were seen once. The germline V and J ends were trimmed by 5 bases and 3 bases, with 13 bases remaining between them. This CDR3 has 14 amino acids. Germline CDR1 and CDR2: MNHNS and SASEGT. This chain connects TRBV6-1 to TRBJ1-2; TRBD1 is a possible D gene (5 bases). The sequenced sample was CD4+ T cells sorted from blood. The TCR comes from a human donor in good health. The CDR3 DNA is TGTGCCAGCAGTCCGGGGCTTTGGGACTATGGCTACACCTTC. Amino acids: CASSPGLWDYGYTF.